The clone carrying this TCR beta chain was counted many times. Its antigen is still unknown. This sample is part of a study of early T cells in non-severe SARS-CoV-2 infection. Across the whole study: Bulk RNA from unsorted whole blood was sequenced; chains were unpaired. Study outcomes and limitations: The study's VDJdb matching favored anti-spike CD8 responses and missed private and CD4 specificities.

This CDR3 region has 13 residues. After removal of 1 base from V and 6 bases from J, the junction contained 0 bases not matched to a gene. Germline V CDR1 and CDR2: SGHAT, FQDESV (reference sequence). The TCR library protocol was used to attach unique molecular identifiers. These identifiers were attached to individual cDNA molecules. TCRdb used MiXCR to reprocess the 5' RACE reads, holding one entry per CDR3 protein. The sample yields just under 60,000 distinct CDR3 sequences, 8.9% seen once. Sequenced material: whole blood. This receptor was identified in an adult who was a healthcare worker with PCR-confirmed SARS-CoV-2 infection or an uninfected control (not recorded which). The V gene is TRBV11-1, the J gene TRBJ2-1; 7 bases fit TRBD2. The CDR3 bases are TGTGCCAGCAGCTTAGGCGGGAGCAATGAGCAGTTCTTC. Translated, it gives CASSLGGSNEQFF.